The 7 T cell receptor beta chains given below trace back to one sample, sequenced in a study of shared clonotypes between healthy human individuals. Clones were read by immunoSEQ multiplex PCR, and TCRdb kept only the in-frame ones, dropping some. The top ten clones hold about 1.6% of a sample with a few million clones, about 94% of them seen once. Naivety among CD8 cells was defined by CD45RO negativity and positive CCR7 selection, thereby excluding terminally differentiated effector memory CD45RA+ cells. Sample: naive CD8+ T cells from PBMCs. These receptors all come from a man aged 18 to 30 in good health. Some clones in this sample may be carry-over from other donors' samples.

Here the CDR3 reads CASSPGTASTDTQYF. The CDR3 DNA follows: TGTGCCAGCAGCCCCGGGACTGCTAGCACAGATACGCAGTATTTT. This rearrangement joins TRBV7-8 to TRBJ2-3; D perhaps matches TRBD2 (6 bases). CDR1 is SGHVS and CDR2 is FQNEAQ in the germline V gene. This CDR3 has 15 amino acids. Trimming cost V 5 bases and J 0 bases, with 12 bases left between them.

This clone was counted a single time. This chain links TRBV10-3 with TRBJ1-5; D is ambiguous. Trimming left V 2 bases short and J 7 bases short, with 12 bases between. The CDR3 has 14 residues. Germline assignment: CDR1 ENHRY and CDR2 SYGVKD. This CDR3 is CAISEEAAIQPQHF. CDR3 in DNA: TGTGCCATCAGTGAGGAAGCTGCGATCCAGCCCCAGCATTTT.

Comments on this clone: Other DNA sequences from this sample encode an identical CDR3 as well. The rearrangement links TRBV7-9 to TRBJ2-5, with unresolved D. Trimming removed 4 bases from V and 4 bases from J, with 4 bases in between. Germline-derived CDR1 and CDR2 are SEHNR and FQNEAQ (reference sequence). The CDR3 sequence is 11 residues long. The CDR3 protein is CASSSRETQYF. CDR3 bases: TGTGCCAGCAGCTCGAGAGAGACCCAGTACTTC.

The V call is TRBV5-1, the J call TRBJ2-5; 7 nucleotides line up with TRBD1. The CDR3 is 13 amino acids. Germline V gives CDR1 SGHRS, CDR2 YFSETQ. The V segment lost 6 bases and the J segment 2 bases; nucleotides outside the gene matches: 4. For the CDR3, the DNA is TGCGCCAGCAAGGGACAGTCACAAGAGACCCAGTACTTC. Protein product: CASKGQSQETQYF.

This chain joins TRBV4-1 and TRBJ2-7, with D perhaps TRBD1 or TRBD2 (5 bases each). The germline V and J ends were trimmed by 4 bases and 6 bases, with 13 bases remaining between them. The CDR3 runs 13 residues. Germline assignment: CDR1 MGHRA and CDR2 YSYEKL. This CDR3 reads CASSPGPGVEQYF. CDR3 coding DNA: TGCGCCAGCAGCCCGGGACCGGGCGTCGAGCAGTACTTC.

Worth noting for this clone: The same CDR3 is also encoded by other DNA sequences in this sample. This sequence joins TRBV27 and TRBJ2-7; TRBD1 matches at 7 bases. This CDR3 is 14 amino acids long. Trimming cost V 3 bases and J 1 base; bases outside gene matches: 3. The germline V gene encodes CDR1 MNHEY and CDR2 SMNVEV (reference sequence). The CDR3 bases are TGTGCCAGCAGTTTCGGGACAGCATCCTACGAGCAGTACTTC. Protein sequence: CASSFGTASYEQYF.

This rearrangement joins TRBV4-2 to TRBJ2-7; TRBD2 matches at 10 bases. The ends lost 4 bases at V and 3 bases at J; junction bases unmatched: 9. The CDR3 consists of 16 residues. The germline V gene encodes CDR1 LGHNA and CDR2 YNFKEQ. The CDR3 loop reads CASSPTGASGSYEQYF. DNA of the CDR3: TGTGCCAGCAGCCCGACGGGGGCTAGCGGGAGCTACGAGCAGTACTTC.